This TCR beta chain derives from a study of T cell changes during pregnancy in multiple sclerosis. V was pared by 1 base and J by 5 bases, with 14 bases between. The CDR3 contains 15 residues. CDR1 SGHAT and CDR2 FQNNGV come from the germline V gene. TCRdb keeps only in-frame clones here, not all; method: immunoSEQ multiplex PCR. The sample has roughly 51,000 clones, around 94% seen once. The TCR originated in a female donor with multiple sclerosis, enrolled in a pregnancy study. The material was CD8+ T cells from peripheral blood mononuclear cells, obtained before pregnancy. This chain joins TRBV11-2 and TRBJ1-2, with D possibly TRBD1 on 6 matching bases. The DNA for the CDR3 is TGTGCCAGCAGCTTAGGGGGGGGCCTCGGGTATGGCTACACCTTC. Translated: CASSLGGGLGYGYTF.